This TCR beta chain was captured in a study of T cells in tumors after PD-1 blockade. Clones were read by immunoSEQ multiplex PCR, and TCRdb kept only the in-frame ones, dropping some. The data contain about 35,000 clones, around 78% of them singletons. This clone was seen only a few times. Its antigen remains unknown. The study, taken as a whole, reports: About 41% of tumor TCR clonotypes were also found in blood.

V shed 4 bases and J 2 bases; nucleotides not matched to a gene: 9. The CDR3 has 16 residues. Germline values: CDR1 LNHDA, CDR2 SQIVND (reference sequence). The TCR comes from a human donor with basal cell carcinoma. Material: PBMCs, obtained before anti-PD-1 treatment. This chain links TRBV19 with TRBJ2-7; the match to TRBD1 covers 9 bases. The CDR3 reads CASSTPGQGSPYEQYF. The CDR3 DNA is TGTGCCAGTAGTACACCGGGACAGGGTTCCCCCTACGAGCAGTACTTC. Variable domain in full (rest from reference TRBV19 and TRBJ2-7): DGGITQSPKYLFRKEGQNVTLSCEQNLNHDAMYWYRQDPGQGLRLIYYSQIVNDFQKGDIAEGYSVSREKKESFPLTVTSAQKNPTAFYLCASSTPGQGSPYEQYFGPGTRLTVT.